This TCR beta chain was documented in a study of human T cells and chemical hapten exposure. On the study more broadly: Minor volume differences among pooled libraries chiefly drove per-sample TCR yield variation.

This sample's time point: patch test 3, about 24 weeks after DPC sensitization. Noted treatment: therapeutic diphenylcyclopropenone sensitization with weekly scalp DPC. Looked up from germline, CDR1 is MNHNS and CDR2 is SASEGT. Between the trimmed V and J ends, which lost 2 bases and 10 bases, there was a span of 17 bases. This CDR3 region has 14 residues. As originally analysed: A per-sample median of around 100,000 TCRs was observed, with counts ranging from about 23,224 to 690,600. TCRdb re-derived calls from the RACE reads in MiXCR, one entry per CDR3 protein. The V and J calls and clone size are TCRdb's, not the authors'. The sample contains roughly 71,000 distinct CDR3 sequences, over 8.5% of which appear only once. The table lists this clonotype with many counts.

The J gene is TRBJ1-1, the V gene TRBV6-1; no clear D gene. The sequence derives from a woman aged 45 to 65 with alopecia areata. Some clones in this sample may be carry-over from other donors' samples. The input for sequencing was whole blood, taken in connection with sensitization to the hapten diphenylcyclopropenone (DPC). CDR3 sequence (DNA): TGTGCCAGCAGTGAATGGGGTGCCGCCTCGGGAGCTTTCTTT. It yields the protein CASSEWGAASGAFF.